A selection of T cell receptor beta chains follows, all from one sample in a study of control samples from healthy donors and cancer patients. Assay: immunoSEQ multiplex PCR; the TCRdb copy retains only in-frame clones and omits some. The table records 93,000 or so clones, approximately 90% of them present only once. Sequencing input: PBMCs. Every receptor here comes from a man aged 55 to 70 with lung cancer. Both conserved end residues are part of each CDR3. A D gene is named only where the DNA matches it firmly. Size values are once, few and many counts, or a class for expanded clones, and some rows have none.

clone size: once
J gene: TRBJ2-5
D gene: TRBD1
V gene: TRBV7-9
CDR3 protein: CASRDGTGGKETQYF
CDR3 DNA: TGTGCCAGCAGGGACGGGACAGGCGGGAAAGAGACCCAGTACTTC

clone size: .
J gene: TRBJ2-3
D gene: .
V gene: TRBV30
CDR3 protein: CAWSVGGKTQYF
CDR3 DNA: TGTGCCTGGAGTGTAGGGGGAAAGACGCAGTATTTT

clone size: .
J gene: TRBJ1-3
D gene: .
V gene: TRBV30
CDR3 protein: CAWSGKGYSGNTIYF
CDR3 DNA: TGTGCCTGGAGTGGAAAGGGATACTCTGGAAACACCATATATTTT

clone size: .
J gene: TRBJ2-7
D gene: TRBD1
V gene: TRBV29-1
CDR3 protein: CSWTGNSYEQYF
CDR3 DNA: TGCAGCTGGACAGGGAACTCCTACGAGCAGTACTTC

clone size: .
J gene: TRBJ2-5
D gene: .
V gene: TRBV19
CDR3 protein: CATGRPGAETQYF
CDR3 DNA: TGTGCCACCGGTCGCCCCGGGGCAGAGACCCAGTACTTC

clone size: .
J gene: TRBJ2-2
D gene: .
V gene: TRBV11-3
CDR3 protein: CASSRRLHTGELFF
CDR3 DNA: TGTGCCAGCAGCAGGAGGCTTCACACCGGGGAGCTGTTTTTT

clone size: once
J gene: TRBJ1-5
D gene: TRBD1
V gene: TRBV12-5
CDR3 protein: CASAAGQVYQPQHF
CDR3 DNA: TGTGCTAGTGCCGCAGGACAGGTCTATCAGCCCCAGCATTTT

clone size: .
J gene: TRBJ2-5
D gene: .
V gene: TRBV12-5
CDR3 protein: CASGLVRDGNTGYRETQYF
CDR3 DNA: TGTGCTAGTGGTTTGGTAAGGGACGGAAATACAGGGTATCGCGAGACCCAGTACTTC

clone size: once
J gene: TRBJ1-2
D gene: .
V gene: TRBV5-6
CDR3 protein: CASSPRGRDYGYTF
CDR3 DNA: TGTGCCAGCAGCCCCAGGGGAAGGGACTATGGCTACACCTTC

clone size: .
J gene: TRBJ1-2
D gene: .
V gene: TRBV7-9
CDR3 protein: CASSEGQYGYTF
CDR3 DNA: TGTGCCAGCAGCGAAGGACAGTACGGCTACACCTTC

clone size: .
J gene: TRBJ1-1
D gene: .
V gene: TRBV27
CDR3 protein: CASSLRPLQGTEAFF
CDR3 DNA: TGTGCCAGCAGTTTAAGGCCCTTGCAAGGCACTGAAGCTTTCTTT

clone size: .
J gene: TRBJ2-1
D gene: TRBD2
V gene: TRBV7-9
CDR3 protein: CASSLAGTIVYNEQFF
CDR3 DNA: TGTGCCAGCAGCTTGGCCGGGACTATCGTGTACAATGAGCAGTTCTTC

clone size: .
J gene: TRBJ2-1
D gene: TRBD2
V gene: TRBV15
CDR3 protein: CATQPGLALYEQFF
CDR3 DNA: TGTGCCACTCAACCGGGACTAGCACTGTATGAGCAGTTCTTC

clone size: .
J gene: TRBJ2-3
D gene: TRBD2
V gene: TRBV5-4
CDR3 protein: CASSLRASGSTDTQYF
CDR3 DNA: TGTGCCAGCAGCTTGAGGGCTAGCGGTAGCACAGATACGCAGTATTTT

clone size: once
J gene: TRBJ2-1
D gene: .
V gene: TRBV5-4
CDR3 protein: CASSFITGHNEQFF
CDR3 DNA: TGTGCCAGCAGCTTCATAACAGGCCACAATGAGCAGTTCTTC